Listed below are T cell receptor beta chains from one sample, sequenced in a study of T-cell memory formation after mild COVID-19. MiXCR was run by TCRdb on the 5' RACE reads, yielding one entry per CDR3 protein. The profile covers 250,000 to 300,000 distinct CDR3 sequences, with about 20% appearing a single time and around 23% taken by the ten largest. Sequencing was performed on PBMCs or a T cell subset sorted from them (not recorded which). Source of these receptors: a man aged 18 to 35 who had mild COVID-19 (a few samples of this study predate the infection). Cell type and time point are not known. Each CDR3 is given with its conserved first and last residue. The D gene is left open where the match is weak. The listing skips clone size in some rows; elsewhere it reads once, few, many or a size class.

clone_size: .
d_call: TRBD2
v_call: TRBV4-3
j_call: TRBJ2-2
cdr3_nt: TGCGCCAGCAGCCAAGATCCGGCGGGGGGGCTGGGCGGCGGGGAGCTGTTTTTT
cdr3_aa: CASSQDPAGGLGGGELFF

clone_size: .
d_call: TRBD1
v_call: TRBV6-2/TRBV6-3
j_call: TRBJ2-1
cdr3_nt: TGTGCCAGCAAACTCAGGGGGCGCTTTGAGAATGAGCAGTTCTTC
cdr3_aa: CASKLRGRFENEQFF

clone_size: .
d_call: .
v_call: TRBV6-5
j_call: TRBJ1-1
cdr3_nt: TGTGCCAGCAGTTACACTGAGAACACTGAAGCTTTCTTT
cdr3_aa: CASSYTENTEAFF

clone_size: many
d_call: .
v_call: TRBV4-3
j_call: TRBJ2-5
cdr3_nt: TGCGCCAGCAGCCAAGATCCCCTGGTAATGGAGACCCAGTACTTC
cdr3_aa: CASSQDPLVMETQYF

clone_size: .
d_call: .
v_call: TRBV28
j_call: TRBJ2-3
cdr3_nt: TGTGCCAGCAGTTCACAGGGACGAGATACGCAGTATTTT
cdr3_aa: CASSSQGRDTQYF

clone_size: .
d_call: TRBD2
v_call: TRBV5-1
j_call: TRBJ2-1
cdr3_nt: TGCGCCAGCAGCCCCTGGCGGGAGTACCCCAATGAGCAGTTCTTC
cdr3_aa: CASSPWREYPNEQFF

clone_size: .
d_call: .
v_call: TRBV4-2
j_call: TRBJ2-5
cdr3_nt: TGTGCCAGCAGCCCTATGACAGGCCAGGCGGAGACCCAGTACTTC
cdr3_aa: CASSPMTGQAETQYF

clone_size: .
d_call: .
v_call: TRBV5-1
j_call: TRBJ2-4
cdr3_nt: TGCGCCAGCAGCTGGGGACAGTCCGGGGGGAACATTCAGTACTTC
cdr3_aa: CASSWGQSGGNIQYF

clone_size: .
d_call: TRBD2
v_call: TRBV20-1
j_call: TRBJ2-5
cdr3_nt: TGCAGTGCCCCTAGACTAGCGGGGCAAGAGACCCAGTACTTC
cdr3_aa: CSAPRLAGQETQYF

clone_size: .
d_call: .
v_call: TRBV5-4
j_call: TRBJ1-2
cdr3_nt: TGTGCCAGCAGCATTTTCGGGGAAGGCTACACCTTC
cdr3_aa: CASSIFGEGYTF

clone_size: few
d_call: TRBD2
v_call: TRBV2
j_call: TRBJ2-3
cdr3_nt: TGTGCCAGCAGTGACCTTCGAGCGGGGAACGCAGATACGCAGTATTTT
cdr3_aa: CASSDLRAGNADTQYF

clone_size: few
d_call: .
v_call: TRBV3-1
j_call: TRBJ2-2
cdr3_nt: TGTGCCAGCAGCCGCCCCACAGGGCCCACCGGGGAGCTGTTTTTT
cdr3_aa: CASSRPTGPTGELFF

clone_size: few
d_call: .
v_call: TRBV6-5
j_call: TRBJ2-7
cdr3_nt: TGTGCCAGCACCGACAGTTTAACCTACGAGCAGTACTTC
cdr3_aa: CASTDSLTYEQYF

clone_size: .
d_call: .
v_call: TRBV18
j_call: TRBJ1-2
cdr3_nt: TGTGCCAGCTCACCACCGGTGTCCAGGAACTATGGCTACACCTTC
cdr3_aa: CASSPPVSRNYGYTF

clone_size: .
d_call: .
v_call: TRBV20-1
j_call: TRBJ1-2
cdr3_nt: TGCAGTGCTAGTGGACAGCCTGAGGGCTACACCTTC
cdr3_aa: CSASGQPEGYTF

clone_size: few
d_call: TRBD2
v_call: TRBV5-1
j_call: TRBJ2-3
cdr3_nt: TGCGCCAGCAGCTTCGGAAGCGGGGGGTTCACAGATACGCAGTATTTT
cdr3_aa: CASSFGSGGFTDTQYF

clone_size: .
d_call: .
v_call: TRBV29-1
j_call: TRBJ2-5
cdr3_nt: TGCAGCGTTGATCGCCAGACCGGGGAGACCCAGTACTTC
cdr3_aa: CSVDRQTGETQYF

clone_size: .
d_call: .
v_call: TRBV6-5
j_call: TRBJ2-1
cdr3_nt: TGTGCCAGCAGTCCCGGGACCCCTAGCTCCTACAATGAGCAGTTCTTC
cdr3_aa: CASSPGTPSSYNEQFF

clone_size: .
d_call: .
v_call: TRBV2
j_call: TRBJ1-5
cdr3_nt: TGTGCCAGCCGGACCGAAGGCAATCAGCCCCAGCATTTT
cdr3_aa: CASRTEGNQPQHF

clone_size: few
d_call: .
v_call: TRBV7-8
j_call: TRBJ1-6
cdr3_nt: TGTGCCAGCAGCTTAGGGGCAGCCGTTAATTCACCCCTCCACTTT
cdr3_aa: CASSLGAAVNSPLHF

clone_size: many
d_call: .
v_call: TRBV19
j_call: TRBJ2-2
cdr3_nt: TGTGCCAGTAGTGGGGTAGGGGGCACCGGGGAGCTGTTTTTT
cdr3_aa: CASSGVGGTGELFF

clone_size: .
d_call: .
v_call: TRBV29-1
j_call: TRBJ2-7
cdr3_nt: TGCAGCGTTGGCATCCTTCATGTTTCCTACGAGCAGTACTTC
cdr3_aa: CSVGILHVSYEQYF

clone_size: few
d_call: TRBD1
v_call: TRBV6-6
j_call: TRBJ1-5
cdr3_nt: TGTGCCAGCAGTCCCCGACAGGGGCTTAGCAATCAGCCCCAGCATTTT
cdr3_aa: CASSPRQGLSNQPQHF

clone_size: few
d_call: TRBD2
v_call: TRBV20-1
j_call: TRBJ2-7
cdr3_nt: TGCAGTGCTAGAGAGGCGGGAGGATACGAGCAGTACTTC
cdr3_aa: CSAREAGGYEQYF

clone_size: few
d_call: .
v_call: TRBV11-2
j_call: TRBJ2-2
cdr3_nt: TGTGCCAGCAAAGGAGAGGGCAGGGTGAACACCGGGGAGCTGTTTTTT
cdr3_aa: CASKGEGRVNTGELFF

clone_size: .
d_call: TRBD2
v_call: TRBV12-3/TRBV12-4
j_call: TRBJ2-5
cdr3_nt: TGTGCCAGCACTCCCGGACTAGCGGGGGTAGAGACCCAGTACTTC
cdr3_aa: CASTPGLAGVETQYF

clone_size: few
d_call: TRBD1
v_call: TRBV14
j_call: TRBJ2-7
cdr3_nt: TGTGCCAGCAGCACGACAGGGACCCAGCAGTACTTC
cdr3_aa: CASSTTGTQQYF

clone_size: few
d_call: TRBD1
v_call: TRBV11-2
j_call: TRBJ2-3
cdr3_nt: TGTGCCAGCAGCTCCCGGGGACAGGTAAAATTACCTGGCACAGATACGCAGTATTTT
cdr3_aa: CASSSRGQVKLPGTDTQYF

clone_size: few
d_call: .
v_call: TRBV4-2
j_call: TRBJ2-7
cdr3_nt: TGTGCCAGCAGCCGTTTGGGGAGCCGTAGCGACGAGCAGTACTTC
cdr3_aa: CASSRLGSRSDEQYF

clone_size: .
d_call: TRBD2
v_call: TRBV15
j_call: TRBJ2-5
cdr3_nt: TGTGCCACCAGCATCGCGGGGGGCCTGTGGGGCCAGTACTTC
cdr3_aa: CATSIAGGLWGQYF

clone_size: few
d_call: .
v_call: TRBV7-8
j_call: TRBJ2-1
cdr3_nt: TGTGCCAGCAGCAGAACCCGAATGGCGCGTGAGCAGTTCTTC
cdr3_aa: CASSRTRMAREQFF

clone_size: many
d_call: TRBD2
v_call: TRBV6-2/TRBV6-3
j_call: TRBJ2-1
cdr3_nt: TGTGCCAGCAGTTACGGGGGAGGGGCCTACAATGAGCAGTTCTTC
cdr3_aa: CASSYGGGAYNEQFF

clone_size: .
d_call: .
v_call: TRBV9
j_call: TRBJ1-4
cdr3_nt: TGTGCCAGCAGCGGCAGTGGAGCTAATGAAAAACTGTTTTTT
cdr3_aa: CASSGSGANEKLFF

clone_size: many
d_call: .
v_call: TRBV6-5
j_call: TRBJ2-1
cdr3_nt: TGTGCCAGCAGCCCACTTCCTAGCGCCTTCGCCTACAATGAGCAGTTCTTC
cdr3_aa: CASSPLPSAFAYNEQFF

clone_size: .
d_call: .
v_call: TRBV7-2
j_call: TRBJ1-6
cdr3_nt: TGTGCCAGCAGCGAATATGCGGGCTCACCCCTCCACTTT
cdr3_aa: CASSEYAGSPLHF

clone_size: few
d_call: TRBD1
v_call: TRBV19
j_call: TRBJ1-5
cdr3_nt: TGTGCCAGTAGTACCGGACAGGGAACGATCAATCAGCCCCAGCATTTT
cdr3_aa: CASSTGQGTINQPQHF

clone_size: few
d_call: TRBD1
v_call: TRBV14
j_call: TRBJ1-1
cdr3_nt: TGTGCCAGCAGCCAAGCGTTCCAGGGGGCGAGGGACACTGAAGCTTTCTTT
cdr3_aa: CASSQAFQGARDTEAFF

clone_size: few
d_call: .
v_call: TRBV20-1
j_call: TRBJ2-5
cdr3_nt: TGCAGTGCCCGGACCTATAGCGCTCAAGAGACCCAGTACTTC
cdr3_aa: CSARTYSAQETQYF

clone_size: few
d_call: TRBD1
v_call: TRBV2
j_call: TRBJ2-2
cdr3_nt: TGTGCCAGCGCAAGCCAGGGACAGGGGAACGGGGAGCTGTTTTTT
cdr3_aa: CASASQGQGNGELFF

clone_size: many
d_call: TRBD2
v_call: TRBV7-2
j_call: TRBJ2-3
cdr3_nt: TGTGCCAGCAGCAACGGGGGGGCTGTCCTCACAGATACGCAGTATTTT
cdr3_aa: CASSNGGAVLTDTQYF

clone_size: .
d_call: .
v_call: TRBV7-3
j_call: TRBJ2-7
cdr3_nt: TGTGCCAGCAGCTTAGCGTCAAGGGACGAGCAGTACTTC
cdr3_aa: CASSLASRDEQYF

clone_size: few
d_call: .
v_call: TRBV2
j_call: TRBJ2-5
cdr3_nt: TGTGCCAGCAGTGAAGCCCGACGGGGGGCCCAGGGGGAGACCCAGTACTTC
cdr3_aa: CASSEARRGAQGETQYF

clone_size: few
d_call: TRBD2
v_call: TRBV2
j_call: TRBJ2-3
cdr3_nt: TGTGCCAGCAGAGCGGGGGTACAATCGAGCACGCAGTATTTT
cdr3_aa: CASRAGVQSSTQYF

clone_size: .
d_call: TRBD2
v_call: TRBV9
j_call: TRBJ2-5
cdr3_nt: TGTGCCAGCAGCGTAGAGCTTAGCGGGGGTGAGACCCAGTACTTC
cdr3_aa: CASSVELSGGETQYF